This T cell receptor beta chain derives from a study of PD-L1 blockade in urothelial cancer. Across the whole study: Blood samples had a median of about 140,000 T cells, more than 65,000 unique TCRs, and clonality approximately 0.085.

Profiling relied on immunoSEQ multiplex PCR, and the TCRdb table lists in-frame clones only, not all of them. The sample consists of tens of thousands of clones, approximately 78% of them appearing once. V trimming: 4 bases; J trimming: 4 bases; junction bases outside the gene matches: 7. CDR1 and CDR2 (germline): SGHNT, YYREEE (reference sequence). The CDR3 spans 16 residues. This TCR was sampled from a man in his 70s with urothelial cancer. The chain employs TRBV5-4 and TRBJ2-1, with 11 bases aligning to TRBD2. Source: PBMCs, taken around atezolizumab (anti-PD-L1) treatment. DNA for the CDR3: TGTGCCAGCAGCCAACAGCGACTAGCGGGGTACAATGAGCAGTTCTTC. Translated: CASSQQRLAGYNEQFF.